This TCR beta chain comes out of a study of CD8 T cells in ankylosing spondylitis. Study conclusions and caveats: Seemingly characteristic of ankylosing spondylitis blood was a TCR beta motif consisting of eight highly homologous variants. Some of these motif variants have turned up before, in reports on reactive arthritis synovial fluid and blood.

Regarding this clonotype: As yet, its antigen is unknown.

TCRdb reanalysed the 5' RACE reads using MiXCR and keeps one entry per CDR3 protein. The repertoire has some 700,000 distinct CDR3 sequences, 19% of them found once; the top ten carry about 19%. The sequencing sample was made of blood, either unsorted or a sorted T cell fraction (not recorded which). This receptor was taken from a male donor with ankylosing spondylitis.

CDR3 loop: CASSSEEGRIQYF. In nucleotides, the CDR3 is TGTGCCAGCAGCTCAGAGGAGGGGAGGATTCAGTACTTC. The chain carries TRBV9 and TRBJ2-4, with D possibly matching TRBD2 (6 bases). Germline V gene lookup returns CDR1 SGDLS and CDR2 YYNGEE. The CDR3 is 13 residues long. V dropped 4 bases and J dropped 10 bases, with 15 bases sitting between them. Variable domain in full (rest from reference TRBV9 and TRBJ2-4): DSGVTQTPKHLITATGQRVTLRCSPRSGDLSVYWYQQSLDQGLQFLIQYYNGEERAKGNILERFSAQQFPDLHSELNLSSLELGDSALYFCASSSEEGRIQYFGAGTRLSVL.